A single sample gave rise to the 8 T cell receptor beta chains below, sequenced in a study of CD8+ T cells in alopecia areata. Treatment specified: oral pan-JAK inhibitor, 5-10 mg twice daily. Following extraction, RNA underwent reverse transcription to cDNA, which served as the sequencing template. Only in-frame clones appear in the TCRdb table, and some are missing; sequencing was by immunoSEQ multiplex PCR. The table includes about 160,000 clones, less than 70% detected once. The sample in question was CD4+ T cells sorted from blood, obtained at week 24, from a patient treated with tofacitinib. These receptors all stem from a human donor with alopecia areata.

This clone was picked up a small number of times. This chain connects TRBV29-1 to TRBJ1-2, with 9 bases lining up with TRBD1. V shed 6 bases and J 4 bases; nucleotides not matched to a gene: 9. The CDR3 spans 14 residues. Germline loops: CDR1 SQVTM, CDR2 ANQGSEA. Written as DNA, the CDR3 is TGCAGCGTGGGGGGACAGGGATCGGCCTATGGCTACACCTTC. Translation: CSVGGQGSAYGYTF.

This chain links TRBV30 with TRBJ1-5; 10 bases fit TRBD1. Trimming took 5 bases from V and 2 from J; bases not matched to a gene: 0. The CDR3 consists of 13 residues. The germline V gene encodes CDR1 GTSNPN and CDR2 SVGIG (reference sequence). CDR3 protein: CAWGTGGNQPQHF. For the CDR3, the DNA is TGTGCCTGGGGGACAGGGGGCAATCAGCCCCAGCATTTT.

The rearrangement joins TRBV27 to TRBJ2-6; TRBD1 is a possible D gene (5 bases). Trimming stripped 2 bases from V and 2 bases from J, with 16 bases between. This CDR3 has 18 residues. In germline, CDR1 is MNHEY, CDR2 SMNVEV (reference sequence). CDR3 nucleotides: TGTGCCAGCAGTTTAAAGGCCCAGGGTTTGGCTGGGGCCAACGTCCTGACTTTC. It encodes CASSLKAQGLAGANVLTF.

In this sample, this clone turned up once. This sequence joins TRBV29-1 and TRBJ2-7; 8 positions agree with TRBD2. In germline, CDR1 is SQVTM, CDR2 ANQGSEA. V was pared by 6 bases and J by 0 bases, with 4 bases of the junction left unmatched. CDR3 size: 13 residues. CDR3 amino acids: CSVTGRVSYEQYF. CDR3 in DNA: TGCAGCGTCACCGGGAGGGTCTCCTACGAGCAGTACTTC.

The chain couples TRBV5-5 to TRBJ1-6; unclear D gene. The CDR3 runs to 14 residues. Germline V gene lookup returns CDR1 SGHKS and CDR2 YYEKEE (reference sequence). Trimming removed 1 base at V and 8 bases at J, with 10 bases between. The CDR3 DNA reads TGTGCCAGCAGCTTGAACGGTCTGGATTCACCCCTCCACTTT. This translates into CASSLNGLDSPLHF.

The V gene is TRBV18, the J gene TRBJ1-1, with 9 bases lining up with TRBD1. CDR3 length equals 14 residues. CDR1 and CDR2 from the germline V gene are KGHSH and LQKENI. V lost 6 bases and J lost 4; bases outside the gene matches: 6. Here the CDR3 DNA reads TGTGCCAGCTCTCGAGACAGGGGGGTCACTGAAGCTTTCTTT. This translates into CASSRDRGVTEAFF.

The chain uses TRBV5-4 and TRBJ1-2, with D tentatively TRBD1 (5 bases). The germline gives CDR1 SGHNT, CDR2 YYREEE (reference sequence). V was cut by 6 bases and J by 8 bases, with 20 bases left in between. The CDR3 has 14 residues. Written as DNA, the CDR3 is TGTGCCAGCACCCCCGGGGCAGGTAACGGCGGCTACACCTTC. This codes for CASTPGAGNGGYTF.

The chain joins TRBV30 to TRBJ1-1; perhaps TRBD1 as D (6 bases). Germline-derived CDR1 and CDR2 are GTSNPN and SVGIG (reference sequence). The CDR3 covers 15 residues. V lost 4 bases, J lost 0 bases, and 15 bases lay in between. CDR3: CAWTGGPGVNTEAFF. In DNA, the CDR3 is TGTGCCTGGACGGGGGGGCCCGGTGTGAACACTGAAGCTTTCTTT.